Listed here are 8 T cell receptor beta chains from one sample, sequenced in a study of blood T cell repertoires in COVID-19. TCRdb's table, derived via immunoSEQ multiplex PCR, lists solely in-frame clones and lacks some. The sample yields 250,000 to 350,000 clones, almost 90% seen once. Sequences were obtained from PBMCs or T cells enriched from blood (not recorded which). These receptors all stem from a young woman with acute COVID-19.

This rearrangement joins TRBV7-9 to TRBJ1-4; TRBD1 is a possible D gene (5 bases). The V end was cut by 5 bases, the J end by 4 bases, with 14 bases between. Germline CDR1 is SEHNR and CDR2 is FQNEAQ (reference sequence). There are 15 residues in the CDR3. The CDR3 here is CASSPGDRINEKLFF. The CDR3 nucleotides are TGTGCCAGCAGCCCGGGGGACCGAATTAATGAAAAACTGTTTTTT. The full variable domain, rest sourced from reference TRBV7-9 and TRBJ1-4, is DTGVSQNPRHKITKRGQNVTFRCDPISEHNRLYWYRQTLGQGPEFLTYFQNEAQLEKSRLLSDRFSAERPKGSFSTLEIQRTEQGDSAMYLCASSPGDRINEKLFFGSGTQLSVL.

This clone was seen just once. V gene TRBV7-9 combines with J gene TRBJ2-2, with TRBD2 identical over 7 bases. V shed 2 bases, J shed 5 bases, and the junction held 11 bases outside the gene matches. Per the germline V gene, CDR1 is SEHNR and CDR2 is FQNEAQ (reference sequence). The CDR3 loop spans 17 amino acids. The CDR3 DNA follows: TGTGCCAGCAGCTTAACCCAACTAGCGCGAAATACCGGGGAGCTGTTTTTT. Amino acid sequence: CASSLTQLARNTGELFF.

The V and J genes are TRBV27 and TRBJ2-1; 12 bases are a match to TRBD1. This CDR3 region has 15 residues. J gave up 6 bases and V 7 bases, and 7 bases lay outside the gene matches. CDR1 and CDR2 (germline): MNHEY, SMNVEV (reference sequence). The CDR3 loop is CASKPGQGAINEQFF. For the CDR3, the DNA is TGTGCCAGCAAGCCGGGACAGGGGGCGATCAATGAGCAGTTCTTC.

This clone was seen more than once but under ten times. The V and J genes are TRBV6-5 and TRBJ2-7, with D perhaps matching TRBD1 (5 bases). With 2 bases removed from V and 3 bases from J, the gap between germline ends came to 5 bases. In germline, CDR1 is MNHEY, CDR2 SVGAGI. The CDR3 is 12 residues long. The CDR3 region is CASSYDSYEQYF. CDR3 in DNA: TGTGCCAGCAGTTACGACAGCTACGAGCAGTACTTC.

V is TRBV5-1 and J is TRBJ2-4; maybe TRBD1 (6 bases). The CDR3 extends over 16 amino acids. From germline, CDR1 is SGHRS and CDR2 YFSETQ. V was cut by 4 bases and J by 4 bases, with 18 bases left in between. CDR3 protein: CASSQGTLAGKNIQYF. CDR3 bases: TGCGCCAGCAGCCAAGGGACACTCGCTGGGAAAAACATTCAGTACTTC. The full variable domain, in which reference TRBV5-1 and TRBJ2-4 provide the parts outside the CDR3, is KAGVTQTPRYLIKTRGQQVTLSCSPISGHRSVSWYQQTPGQGLQFLFEYFSETQRNKGNFPGRFSGRQFSNSRSEMNVSTLELGDSALYLCASSQGTLAGKNIQYFGAGTRLSVL.

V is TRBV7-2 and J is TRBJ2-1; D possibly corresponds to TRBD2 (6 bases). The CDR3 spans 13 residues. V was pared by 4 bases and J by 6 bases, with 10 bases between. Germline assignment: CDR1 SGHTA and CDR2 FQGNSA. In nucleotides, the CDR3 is TGTGCCAGCAGCTCAAGACTAGTCAATGAGCAGTTCTTC. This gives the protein CASSSRLVNEQFF.

CDR3 in amino acids: CASDTGTSGPFYNEQFF. The CDR3 nucleotides read TGCGCCAGCGATACCGGGACTAGCGGGCCATTTTACAATGAGCAGTTCTTC. The chain has TRBV5-1 and TRBJ2-1; TRBD2 matches 12 bases. This CDR3 comprises 17 residues. In germline, CDR1 is SGHRS, CDR2 YFSETQ. The junction had 12 bases not matched to a gene; V was cut back by 7 bases and J by 4 bases.

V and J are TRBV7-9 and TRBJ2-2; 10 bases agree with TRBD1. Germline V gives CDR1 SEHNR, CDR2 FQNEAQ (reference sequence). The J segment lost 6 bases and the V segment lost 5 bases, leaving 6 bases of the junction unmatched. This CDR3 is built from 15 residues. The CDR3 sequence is CASSDRDRGAGELFF. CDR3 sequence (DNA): TGTGCCAGCAGCGACCGGGACAGGGGAGCCGGGGAGCTGTTTTTT.